This T cell receptor (beta chain) originates from a study of blood T cell repertoires in COVID-19 (dated by TCRdb to the early 2020s). A note on the overall study: The collaborator samples originated in the United States, Italy and Spain and spanned the acute and convalescent phases of COVID-19. The prospective study material was composed of cDNA or gDNA derived from T cells, B-cell-depleted T cells, or PBMCs. The dataset comprised deeply sampled blood TCRbeta repertoires from subjects exposed to, actively infected with, or recovered from COVID-19. The repertoires were released in a freely available public database intended as a resource for research on the immune response to SARS-CoV-2. Samples came from the ongoing ImmuneRACE study (first 160 participants) plus 1,254 subjects from 6 global collaborators. The sample metadata nearly always contained a de-identified subject ID, COVID-19 status, age in years and sex. Where available, HLA class I and class II types were taken from metadata supplied by the sample provider and were not determined by assay-based typing. The research as a whole found: The amount of clinical and demographic metadata varied by source and participant and was provided uncurated.

A second Seattle source provided samples from volunteer blood donors who had recovered from COVID-19. The collaborating institutions used their own protocols to collect whole blood in K2EDTA tubes. For TCRbeta analysis, collaborators shipped samples as frozen whole blood, isolated PBMCs, or DNA extracted from either of those sample types. From cysteine to phenylalanine, the CDR3 is 14 amino acids long. The only DNA kept is the CDR3, 42 bases in frame from the first base. V drops 5 bases and J drops 0 bases, leaving 12 bases in between. For CDR1 and CDR2, the germline V gene lists SGHRS and YFSETQ. The immunoSEQ Assay, a bias-controlled multiplex PCR, was used to amplify TCRbeta CDR3 regions from genomic DNA. Under the source paper's analysis protocol: Nucleated cell counts per sample were estimated from amplification of reference gene primers within the assay. To quantify the absolute abundance of each unique TCRbeta CDR3 rearrangement, sequence reads were collapsed and filtered. For each sample, productive Simpson clonality was calculated as the square root of Simpson's diversity index across productive rearrangements. TCRdb mirrors the immuneACCESS table, restricted to in-frame sequences. Some clones are absent from its copies; in checked studies, under half trace to an unresolved V gene, and the reason for the others is unknown. V and J calls and clone size are as listed in that table; D and trimming were resolved from the DNA. The sample yields about 170,000 clones; about 85% were counted once. The ten largest clones represent roughly 1.3% of the sample.

About this clone: What this receptor recognizes is not known. Base qualities are not at hand, and no much larger clone is one base apart.

The sequence is built from TRBV5-1 and TRBJ2-7; no confident D gene assignment can be made. The receptor comes from a man aged 55 to 70 who had recovered from COVID-19. Sequencing was carried out using peripheral blood. The nucleotides are TGCGCCAGCAGTGCAGCGCCCGGCTCCTACGAGCAGTACTTC. This translates into CASSAAPGSYEQYF.